This TCR beta chain was sequenced during a study of blood T cell repertoires in COVID-19. Background on the study: Sites across the United States, Italy and Spain contributed samples from acute and convalescent COVID-19. Sample material is recorded as cDNA or gDNA derived from T cells, B-cell-depleted T cells, or PBMCs.

In the original processing: How many nucleated cells were present was estimated from reference gene primer amplification. Generated by immunoSEQ multiplex PCR, the TCRdb table keeps only in-frame clones and is missing some. V, J and clone size are taken as reported in that table, and D and trimming were inferred from the DNA itself. The table lists 130,000 to 150,000 clones, over 75% of them singletons. Sample: peripheral blood. This clonotype was sampled from a man aged 60-69 years with active or convalescent COVID-19.

CDR3 in amino acids: CASSYEPRNIQYF. The CDR3 nucleotides are TGTGCCAGCAGTTACGAGCCCCGAAACATTCAGTACTTC. This chain joins TRBV6-6 and TRBJ2-4; D gene uncertain. CDR1 and CDR2 from the germline V gene are MNHNY and SVGAGI (reference sequence). V gave up 2 bases and J gave up 6 bases, with 8 bases separating them. The CDR3 length is 13 residues.